What follows is one TCR beta chain and its context. Gene names are the mouse ones. Sequencing ends 4 residues short of the CDR3 end; the germline J gene provides the rest. This CDR3 comprises 16 residues. V lost 1 base and J lost 3; bases outside the gene matches: 4. CDR1 and CDR2 from the germline V gene are NSQYPW and LRSPGD (reference sequence). These data originate in a study of CD8+ T cells in alopecia areata. RNA was extracted and reverse transcribed into cDNA as the sequencing template. This table comes from immunoSEQ multiplex PCR, and its TCRdb copy is limited to in-frame clones, with some not included. The sample contains some 120,000 clones, none occurring once; around 20% lies in the top ten.

The chain joins TRBV1 to TRBJ2-2, with 8 bases aligning to TRBD1. Sequencing used lesional skin. This clonotype was obtained from a C3H/HeJ mouse with alopecia areata. MHC haplotype: H2-k. CDR3 DNA (partial): TGCACCTGCAGTGCAGGCAGGGGGCGAGACACCGGG. It is translated as CTCSAGRGRDTG. The CDR3 reads in full as CTCSAGRGRDTGQLYF. Using reference TRBV1 and TRBJ2-2 for the parts outside the CDR3, the full variable domain is VTLLEQNPRWRLVPRGQAVNLRCILKNSQYPWMSWYQQDLQKQLQWLFTLRSPGDKEVKSLPGADYLATRVTDTELRLQVANMSQGRTLYCTCSAGRGRDTGQLYFGEGSKLTVL.